The 10 T cell receptor beta chains below were found in one sample sequenced in a study of blood T cell repertoires in COVID-19. The protocol was immunoSEQ multiplex PCR, while the TCRdb copy is restricted to in-frame clones and leaves out a portion. Here the sample spans approximately 170,000 clones, more than 65% being singletons. Material: peripheral blood. The origin of the receptors is an elderly woman with active or convalescent COVID-19.

This clone was seen just once. This chain connects TRBV2 to TRBJ1-2; a possible D gene is TRBD1 (5 bases). CDR3 length: 13 residues. V was shortened by 8 bases and J by 7 bases, with 17 bases between the two germline ends. Germline values: CDR1 SNHLY, CDR2 FYNNEI. CDR3 sequence reads: CASEAGPMSGYTF. The CDR3 DNA is TGTGCCAGCGAAGCAGGGCCTATGAGTGGCTACACCTTC.

The V call is TRBV28, the J call TRBJ1-2; D remains ambiguous. V lost 3 bases and J 8 bases, leaving 10 bases between the germline ends. The CDR3 is made up of 12 amino acids. Germline loops: CDR1 MDHEN, CDR2 SYDVKM. As DNA, the CDR3 is TGTGCCAGCAGTTTGGGGAGGTGGGGCTACACCTTC. Its protein product is CASSLGRWGYTF.

This clone has more than one count but fewer than ten. V and J are TRBV13 and TRBJ1-5; D unclear. This CDR3 is 12 amino acids long. Trimming took 5 bases from V and 6 from J, leaving 8 bases between them. Germline V gene lookup returns CDR1 PRHDT and CDR2 FYEKMQ (reference sequence). CDR3 residues: CASSARLQPQHF. Here the CDR3 DNA reads TGTGCCAGCAGCGCTAGACTTCAGCCCCAGCATTTT. The full variable domain, with the rest looked up from reference TRBV13 and TRBJ1-5, is AAGVIQSPRHLIKEKRETATLKCYPIPRHDTVYWYQQGPGQDPQFLISFYEKMQSDKGSIPDRFSAQQFSDYHSELNMSSLELGDSALYFCASSARLQPQHFGDGTRLSIL.

The chain joins TRBV6-5 to TRBJ1-1, with D uncertain. V dropped 6 bases and J dropped 2 bases, with 10 bases sitting between them. The germline V gene encodes CDR1 MNHEY and CDR2 SVGAGI. The CDR3 length is 13 residues. In nucleotides, the CDR3 is TGTGCCAGCAGGGTACAGAGAAACACTGAAGCTTTCTTT. Translated, it gives CASRVQRNTEAFF.

The chain uses TRBV14 and TRBJ2-5; possible D gene TRBD2, 6 bases. Deletions cut 4 bases from V and 5 bases from J, with 11 bases between. This CDR3 has 13 amino acids. Germline assignment: CDR1 SGHDN and CDR2 FVKESK. The CDR3 DNA is TGTGCCAGCAGCCTCCGACTAGTGGAGACCCAGTACTTC. This gives the protein CASSLRLVETQYF.

V usage is TRBV5-1 and J usage is TRBJ2-7; 7 bases agree with TRBD2. The V and J ends lost 4 bases and 6 bases, in that order; junction bases with no gene match: 10. There are 14 residues in the CDR3. Germline assignment: CDR1 SGHRS and CDR2 YFSETQ. DNA for the CDR3: TGCGCCAGCAGCCCGCGGGAGATCGGCTCCGAGCAGTACTTC. The encoded protein is CASSPREIGSEQYF. The complete variable domain, with remaining parts taken from reference TRBV5-1 and TRBJ2-7, reads KAGVTQTPRYLIKTRGQQVTLSCSPISGHRSVSWYQQTPGQGLQFLFEYFSETQRNKGNFPGRFSGRQFSNSRSEMNVSTLELGDSALYLCASSPREIGSEQYFGPGTRLTVT.

The V and J genes are TRBV6-5 and TRBJ1-3, with unresolved D. Deletions cut 5 bases from V and 2 bases from J, with 13 bases between. The CDR3 has 15 residues. Germline V lookup: CDR1 MNHEY, CDR2 SVGAGI. The chain's CDR3 is CASSLTRRAGNTIYF. CDR3 DNA sequence: TGTGCCAGCAGTCTTACCCGGCGGGCTGGAAACACCATATATTTT.

This chain joins TRBV11-1 and TRBJ2-5; 8 bases match TRBD2. V trimming: 5 bases; J trimming: 1 base; junction bases outside the gene matches: 6. This CDR3 is 15 amino acids long. Germline V gene data show CDR1 as SGHAT and CDR2 as FQDESV (reference sequence). The CDR3 region is CASSLISGSQETQYF. CDR3 bases: TGTGCCAGCAGCCTCATAAGCGGGAGCCAAGAGACCCAGTACTTC.

The V call is TRBV6-1, the J call TRBJ2-1; 8 bases match TRBD2. The CDR3 has 13 amino acids. The V segment lost 0 bases and the J segment 16 bases; nucleotides outside the gene matches: 8. CDR1 and CDR2 from the germline V gene are MNHNS and SASEGT. The CDR3 DNA reads as TGTGCCAGCAGTGAAGCGCTGGGACGGGAGGGTTTCTTC. Its translation is CASSEALGREGFF.

The V call is TRBV5-1, the J call TRBJ2-7; D is undetermined. CDR3 length: 14 residues. Germline V gene data show CDR1 as SGHRS and CDR2 as YFSETQ. The germline V and J ends were trimmed by 1 base and 4 bases, with 12 bases remaining between them. CDR3 sequence reads: CASSLSVLGYEQYF. For the CDR3, the DNA is TGCGCCAGCAGCTTGTCAGTCCTCGGGTACGAGCAGTACTTC.